This T cell receptor beta chain derives from a study of blood T cell repertoires in COVID-19. Measured with immunoSEQ multiplex PCR; TCRdb has only the in-frame clones, and not every one. The sample consists of approximately 150,000 clones, more than 75% of them appearing once. Study members were between about 18 and 89 years old and lived in some 26 US regions. Germline CDR1 SGHAT, CDR2 FQNNGV. There are 17 residues in the CDR3. V shed 5 bases and J shed 5 bases, with 23 bases lying between them. The clonotype comes from a man between 40 and 49 years old who had recovered from COVID-19. The gene calls are TRBV11-2 and TRBJ2-3, with a tentative D call TRBD2 (7 bases). Sequenced: PBMCs or T cells enriched from blood (not recorded which). The CDR3 region has the DNA TGTGCCAGCAGCCCGACGAGGGGGGGCCCCGGGTTAGATACGCAGTATTTT. This encodes CASSPTRGGPGLDTQYF.